This T cell receptor beta chain came from a study of blood T cells in healthy people across ages (dated by TCRdb to between 2014 and 2017). Describing the broader study: Template switching captured roughly one uniquely barcoded TCR beta cDNA molecule per two T cells in model experiments. The study analyzed two additional independent replicas of 1 million unique cDNA reads from the same blood draw for two donors, one aged 18 to 29 and one aged 80 or older. The donors were split into four age groups: young (average about 15 years), middle-aged (39), aged (62) and long-lived (about 74). Age-related changes in TCR beta repertoire diversity were measured in the study by deep sequencing normalized with unique cDNA molecular identifiers. To avoid experimental bias, donors of different ages were spread randomly across the sequencing lanes.

Libraries were constructed by 5' RACE. Sequencer: Illumina HiSeq 2500. A second roughly 6 to 12 cycle PCR used a sample-barcoded 5' primer and a J-beta primer mix. A template-switch 5' adaptor carrying 12 random nucleotides introduced a unique molecular identifier onto each TCR beta cDNA molecule. Each sample yielded at least 2.5 million CDR3-containing paired-end reads. First-strand cDNA synthesis was performed from all RNA using the Mint cDNA synthesis kit, with priming by a TRBC-specific oligonucleotide. Following uracil-DNA glycosylase treatment, a first 18-cycle PCR with universal primers M1SS and BC2_uni_R was performed on all cDNA. As for how the authors treated the data: Each sample was normalized by randomly selecting 1 million high-quality reads, each carrying a distinct molecular identifier. Reads sharing molecular identifiers were discarded rather than binned into consensus sequences. MiTCR, run with a Q25 quality threshold and the strictest error-elimination algorithm, handled CDR3 identification, clonotype clustering and error correction. A nonparametric unseen species model using Euler transformation provided a lower-bound estimate of total TCR beta diversity. Through fastp at Q25 and MiXCR, TCRdb rebuilt clones from the public reads, retaining in-frame beta chains. A single entry per CDR3 protein holds the most common genes and DNA from its merged rows. The V and J calls come from TCRdb's annotation, not from the publication. The sample records about 1.4 million distinct CDR3 sequences, 59% of which are singletons. 5% to 7% of the sample comes from the top ten.

Of note for this clonotype: Its binding antigen is unknown. No per-base quality is available; no much larger clone lies one base away.

The paper as a whole reports these results and caveats: Compared with the aged group, the long-lived group had more naive CD4+ T cells, fewer expanded clones and increased TCR diversity, suggesting age selection. Donor CMV infection status was unknown, potentially confounding age-related changes in expanded clonotypes. Observed TCR beta diversity per million T cells fell roughly linearly with age, and a significant reduction was already apparent by age around 44. Since profiling was done on bulk unsorted PBMCs, naive and antigen-experienced compartments could not be conclusively compared. Estimates of total diversity based on one million sequenced T cells were regarded as lower bounds and as underestimates. A strong correlation was found between observed TCR beta diversity and the percentage of naive T cells measured by flow cytometry.

Donors were 35 to 40 systemically healthy Caucasian individuals from Russia aged roughly 6 to 90 years. Each donor gave roughly 11 milliliters of peripheral blood, drawn into EDTA-treated Vacutainer tubes. Ficoll-Paque density-gradient centrifugation was used to isolate PBMCs, with at least 6 million per sample. Trizol reagent was used to extract total RNA from PBMCs, with at least 6 micrograms per sample. Naive CD45RAhigh/CD27high T cell percentages were measured by flow cytometry on a PBMC aliquot from every donor. Clipping removes 6 bases from V and 0 bases from J, with 5 as the unmatched junction base count. The CDR3, from cysteine to phenylalanine, totals 14 residues. Only the CDR3 DNA is retained, 42 bases long and in frame from the first base. Sequences DFQATT (CDR1) and SNEGSKA (CDR2) are obtained from the germline V gene (reference sequence).

The sequenced sample consisted of blood. This TCR came from a man between 18 and 29 years old in good health. The chain is made from TRBV20-1 and TRBJ2-1; 7 bases in the junction line up with TRBD2. The DNA sequence is as follows: TGCAGTGCCCTCGGCGGGAGCTCCTACAATGAGCAGTTCTTC. Translated, this is CSALGGSSYNEQFF.